A single sample is the source of the 14 T cell receptor beta chains below, sequenced in a study of T-cell memory formation after mild COVID-19. In TCRdb, the 5' RACE reads were re-called with MiXCR into one record per CDR3 protein. The sample has 140,000 or so distinct CDR3 sequences, roughly 6.3% seen once; the top ten hold just over 2%. Sequencing was performed on PBMCs or a T cell subset sorted from them (not recorded which). The receptor source for this set is an adult woman who had mild COVID-19 (a few samples of this study predate the infection). Cell type and time point are not known.

The V gene is TRBV11-3, the J gene TRBJ2-1; D uncertain. Per germline, CDR1 SGHNT and CDR2 YENEEA. The length of the CDR3 is 13 residues. Trimming took 1 base from V and 10 from J, leaving 11 bases between them. The CDR3 DNA follows: TGTGCCAGCAGCTTAGCGGCGCTCGGCGAGCAGTTCTTC. Its protein product is CASSLAALGEQFF.

CDR3 in amino acids: CASSLAPGDLYEQYF. CDR3 sequence (DNA): TGTGCCAGCAGCTTAGCGCCTGGGGACCTCTACGAGCAGTACTTC. This sequence joins TRBV7-8 and TRBJ2-7; either TRBD1 or TRBD2 may fit D (5 bases each). The germline CDR1 and CDR2 sequences are SGHVS and FQNEAQ. The V gene lost 0 bases and the J gene lost 3 bases, with 12 bases spanning the gap. The CDR3 sequence is 15 residues long.

As regards this clonotype: This clone may be a read error of a much larger clone one base away. The rearrangement uses TRBV7-2 and TRBJ1-6; TRBD1 might be the D (5 bases). Germline values: CDR1 SGHTA, CDR2 FQGNSA. Trimming left V 0 bases short and J 15 bases short, with 12 bases between. This CDR3 comprises 13 residues. CDR3 DNA: TGTGCCAGCAGCTTAGCGGGGGGGTTACACCTCCACTTT. It codes for CASSLAGGLHLHF. The whole variable domain, filled in from reference TRBV7-2 and TRBJ1-6, reads GAGVSQSPSNKVTEKGKDVELRCDPISGHTALYWYRQSLGQGLEFLIYFQGNSAPDKSGLPSDRFSAERTGGSVSTLTIQRTQQEDSAVYLCASSLAGGLHLHFGNGTRLTVT.

CDR3 sequence (DNA): TGTGCCAGCAGCCCATGGAATGAGCAGTTCTTC. Translated: CASSPWNEQFF. This chain connects TRBV12-3 or TRBV12-4 to TRBJ2-1, with D uncertain. The CDR3 runs to 11 residues. The V gene lost 6 bases and the J gene lost 7 bases, with 7 bases spanning the gap.

The chain combines TRBV12-3 or TRBV12-4 with TRBJ1-5; 7 bases match TRBD1. The CDR3 contains 18 residues. After removal of 3 bases from V and 0 bases from J, the junction contained 11 bases not matched to a gene. The CDR3 sequence is CASSLTAGGVYSNQPQHF. The CDR3 DNA reads as TGTGCCAGCAGTTTGACGGCAGGGGGGGTTTATAGCAATCAGCCCCAGCATTTT.

The chain uses TRBV7-3 and TRBJ2-3; the match to TRBD2 covers 11 bases. The trim removed 9 bases at V and 1 base at J, leaving 9 bases unmatched. In germline, CDR1 is SGHTA, CDR2 FQGTGA. The CDR3 sequence is 16 residues long. This CDR3 reads CASWSTSGVRTDTQYF. The CDR3 DNA reads as TGTGCCAGTTGGTCGACTAGCGGGGTTCGCACAGATACGCAGTATTTT.

This clonotype was recorded many times. V usage is TRBV5-1 and J usage is TRBJ2-7, with 7 nucleotides matching TRBD2. With 4 bases clipped from V and 0 bases from J, the junction kept 4 bases outside the gene matches. CDR1 SGHRS and CDR2 YFSETQ come from the germline V gene. CDR3 size: 14 residues. The CDR3 loop reads CASSTGGSSYEQYF. The DNA for the CDR3 is TGCGCCAGCAGCACGGGGGGAAGCTCCTACGAGCAGTACTTC.

CDR3 in DNA: TGTGCCAGCAGGCCCGGACTGAATAGATCCTACGAGCAGTACTTC. This sequence encodes CASRPGLNRSYEQYF. The V and J genes are TRBV5-4 and TRBJ2-7, with D possibly matching TRBD2 (5 bases). Germline CDR1 SGHNT, CDR2 YYREEE (reference sequence). CDR3 length: 15 amino acids. Trimming shortened V by 5 bases and J by 1 base, and 16 bases separated the two germline ends.

This clonotype was recorded at least ten times. J is TRBJ2-2 and V is TRBV4-1, with a weak D call TRBD1 (7 bases). The CDR3 sequence is 16 residues long. Trimming left V 4 bases short and J 1 base short, with 13 bases between. Germline loops: CDR1 MGHRA, CDR2 YSYEKL. As DNA, the CDR3 is TGCGCCAGCAGCCGCCAGCAGGGGGGGAACACCGGGGAGCTGTTTTTT. Translated: CASSRQQGGNTGELFF.

In its sample, this clonotype was seen a few times. The chain uses TRBV27 and TRBJ2-7; TRBD2 might be the D (5 bases). Germline CDR1 MNHEY, CDR2 SMNVEV (reference sequence). Trimming stripped 3 bases from V and 2 bases from J, with 20 bases between. This CDR3 spans 17 amino acids. The CDR3 sequence: CASSFPPRPGGTYEQYF. Here the CDR3 DNA reads TGTGCCAGCAGTTTTCCCCCCCGCCCCGGAGGAACCTACGAGCAGTACTTC.

Remarks on this clonotype: This could be a read error, since a much larger clone is one nucleotide away. This rearrangement joins TRBV6-2 or TRBV6-3 to TRBJ2-1; 11 nucleotides agree with TRBD2. Looked up from germline, CDR1 is MNHEY and CDR2 is SVGEGT. The length of the CDR3 is 18 residues. The CDR3 spells CVSSYTPPTSGIYNEQFF. CDR3 DNA sequence: TGTGTCAGCAGTTATACCCCCCCGACTAGCGGGATATACAATGAGCAGTTCTTC.

The chain is built from TRBV10-3 and TRBJ1-2; 7 bases line up with TRBD1. Per germline, CDR1 ENHRY and CDR2 SYGVKD. CDR3 size: 14 residues. V gave up 5 bases and J gave up 2 bases; unmatched junction bases: 5. The CDR3 DNA is TGTGCCATCAGTTCAGACAGGGCCAACTATGGCTACACCTTC. Translated, it gives CAISSDRANYGYTF.

This clonotype showed up just a few times. The rearrangement uses TRBV7-9 and TRBJ1-2; D might be TRBD1 (5 bases). This CDR3 has 15 residues. CDR1 SEHNR and CDR2 FQNEAQ come from the germline V gene (reference sequence). V lost 1 base to trimming and J lost 4 bases, with 13 bases between them. The DNA for the CDR3 is TGTGCCAGCAGCTTAGTTGCGACAGACCCCTATGGCTACACCTTC. Residues: CASSLVATDPYGYTF. Drawing the rest from reference TRBV7-9 and TRBJ1-2, the complete variable domain is DTGVSQNPRHKITKRGQNVTFRCDPISEHNRLYWYRQTLGQGPEFLTYFQNEAQLEKSRLLSDRFSAERPKGSFSTLEIQRTEQGDSAMYLCASSLVATDPYGYTFGSGTRLTVV.

This clonotype turned up a few times. V is TRBV12-3 or TRBV12-4 and J is TRBJ2-3, with D hard to call. The CDR3 covers 14 residues. V shed 5 bases and J shed 3 bases, with 12 bases lying between them. This CDR3 reads CASSPGRGTDTQYF. The DNA for the CDR3 is TGTGCCAGCAGTCCCGGTCGCGGAACAGATACGCAGTATTTT.